This TCR beta chain was sequenced in a study of chemoradiotherapy in HPV16-positive cancers. The study's findings and limits: Non-HPV-specific T cells did not expand in tumors during treatment, whereas candidate HPV-specific clones and E7-related motifs did. HPV-responsive T-cell expansion during chemoradiotherapy was linked to improved recurrence-free survival in HPV16-positive patients.

On this clone itself: What it recognizes is unknown.

Trimming cost V 5 bases and J 4 bases; bases outside gene matches: 11. The CDR3 spans 15 residues. Looked up from germline, CDR1 is GTSNPN and CDR2 is SVGIG (reference sequence). Assay: immunoSEQ multiplex PCR; the TCRdb copy retains only in-frame clones and omits some. This sample has tens of thousands of clones, with 70% to 90% found just once. The receptor comes from a human donor with HPV-associated anogenital cancer. Material: blood, obtained from a patient who underwent chemoradiotherapy. This chain links TRBV30 with TRBJ1-3, with TRBD1 identical over 7 bases. CDR3 in amino acids: CAWGRQGTIGNTIYF. CDR3 bases: TGTGCCTGGGGACGACAGGGTACCATCGGAAACACCATATATTTT.